The 11 T cell receptor beta chains given below trace back to one sample, sequenced in a study of metastatic and nonmetastatic thyroid tumors. All patients were untreated before thyroid surgery. TCRdb re-processed the PCR reads through MiXCR. The table shows about 40,000 clones, with under 20% occurring only once. Sequenced: tumor tissue. All receptors come from a female donor with papillary thyroid cancer or a benign thyroid nodule (not recorded which). Some clones in this sample may be carry-over from other donors' samples.

The chain combines TRBV2 with TRBJ2-7; 9 bases agree with TRBD1. V shed 6 bases and J 4 bases; nucleotides not matched to a gene: 10. This CDR3 comprises 15 residues. CDR1 SNHLY and CDR2 FYNNEI come from the germline V gene. CDR3 DNA: TGTGCCAGCAGCGCCGGAGGGACAGGGTGGTACGAGCAGTACTTC. Its translation is CASSAGGTGWYEQYF.

This clone was seen at least ten times. The chain links TRBV11-2 to TRBJ1-2; no definite D call. The V gene's germline CDR1 is SGHAT and CDR2 FQNNGV. V was cut by 1 base and J by 7 bases, with 13 bases left in between. The CDR3 extends over 14 amino acids. CDR3 DNA sequence: TGTGCCAGCAGCTTAGGTATGGGGTCAGCTGGCTACACCTTC. Translated, it gives CASSLGMGSAGYTF.

J is TRBJ1-4 and V is TRBV11-2; possibly TRBD1 for D (6 bases). CDR1 SGHAT and CDR2 FQNNGV come from the germline V gene. The ends were cut back, 5 bases at V and 5 bases at J, with 12 bases in the middle. The CDR3 consists of 14 residues. The CDR3 DNA is TGTGCCAGCAGCGTTCGGACAGCAAATGAAAAACTGTTTTTT. Amino acid sequence: CASSVRTANEKLFF.

Comment on this clone: The junction and the germline gene differ at one end; a read error may be behind it. V gene TRBV29-1 combines with J gene TRBJ2-3; perhaps D is TRBD1 or TRBD2 (5 bases each). The V gene's germline CDR1 is SQVTM and CDR2 ANQGSEA. This CDR3 region has 14 residues. The CDR3 DNA is TGCAGCGCTGAAGGCCAGGGACGCACAGATACGCAGTATTTT. Protein product: CSAEGQGRTDTQYF.

In its sample, this clone was seen many times. The chain uses TRBV12-3 or TRBV12-4 and TRBJ2-1; D gene unclear. The V end lost 0 bases, the J end lost 4 bases, and 10 bases lay between the germline ends. This CDR3 is built from 15 residues. CDR3 sequence: CASSLALWNYNEQFF. The CDR3 region has the DNA TGTGCCAGCAGTTTAGCGCTGTGGAATTACAATGAGCAGTTCTTC.

This clone turned up a few times. CDR3 loop: CASRKQGSGNTIYF. Here the CDR3 DNA reads TGTGCCAGCAGGAAACAGGGCTCTGGAAACACCATATATTTT. This chain links TRBV6-1 with TRBJ1-3, with D perhaps matching TRBD1 (6 bases). The CDR3 totals 14 residues. Trimming cost V 6 bases and J 0 bases, with 9 bases left between them. CDR1 and CDR2 from the germline V gene are MNHNS and SASEGT.

Of note for this clone: One base away lies a much larger clone, so this may be a sequencing read error. The chain has TRBV4-3 and TRBJ2-7; D perhaps matches TRBD2 (6 bases). CDR3 length: 14 amino acids. Germline V gives CDR1 LGHNA, CDR2 YSLEER. The CDR3 is CASSPTSWGPVRDF. CDR3 nucleotides: TGCGCCAGCAGCCCCACTAGCTGGGGACCAGTCAGGGACTTC.

In this sample, this clone turned up many times. The genes are TRBV20-1 and TRBJ1-4, with TRBD1 as a possible D gene (5 bases). V gave up 4 bases and J gave up 12 bases, with 21 bases separating them. The length of the CDR3 is 14 residues. Germline V lookup: CDR1 DFQATT, CDR2 SNEGSKA (reference sequence). CDR3 sequence reads: CSANSGPGSPQLFF. The CDR3, as DNA: TGCAGTGCTAACTCGGGGCCAGGGTCACCTCAACTGTTTTTT.

The table lists this clone with many counts. V gene TRBV7-2 combines with J gene TRBJ1-2; D unclear. CDR1 and CDR2 (germline): SGHTA, FQGNSA. Between the trimmed V and J ends, which lost 1 base and 8 bases, there was a span of 8 bases. CDR3 length: 12 amino acids. The CDR3 protein is CASSLGRRGYTF. The CDR3, as DNA: TGTGCCAGCAGCTTAGGGAGAAGGGGCTACACCTTC.

Concerning this clone itself: A read error may explain this, as a much larger clone is one base away. CDR3 protein: CASTELTSGPYNEQFF. CDR3 in DNA: TGTGCCAGTACCGAATTGACTAGCGGTCCCTACAATGAGCAGTTCTTC. The genes are TRBV11-1 and TRBJ2-1, with 9 bases lining up with TRBD2. Germline trimming cut 9 bases from V and 2 bases from J; bases unmatched to any gene: 11. The CDR3 is 16 residues long. Germline values: CDR1 SGHAT, CDR2 FQDESV (reference sequence).

Concerning this clone itself: Given the absence of the conserved phenylalanine or tryptophan at the CDR3 end, a read error is likely. Because the CDR3's place on the DNA is in doubt, the DNA is left out and the CDR3 is given as listed by TCRdb. The chain employs TRBV11-3 and TRBJ2-6; the table's D gene call, TRBD2, was not cross checked with the DNA. Germline V CDR1 and CDR2: SGHNT, YENEEA. The CDR3 length is 10 residues, termini included. The CDR3 loop is CASSLDLTSG.